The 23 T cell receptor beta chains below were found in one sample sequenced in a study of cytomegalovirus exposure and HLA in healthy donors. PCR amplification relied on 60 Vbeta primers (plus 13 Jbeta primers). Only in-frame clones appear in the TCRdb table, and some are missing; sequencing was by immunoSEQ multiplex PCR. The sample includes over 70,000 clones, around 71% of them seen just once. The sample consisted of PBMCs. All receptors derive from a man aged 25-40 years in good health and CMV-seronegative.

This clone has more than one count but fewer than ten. This chain's CDR3 is CSVSGSGADTQYF. Written as DNA, the CDR3 is TGCAGCGTTAGCGGGAGTGGGGCAGATACGCAGTATTTT. The genes are TRBV29-1 and TRBJ2-3, with 8 bases lining up with TRBD2. The V segment lost 5 bases and the J segment 4 bases; nucleotides outside the gene matches: 5. The germline V gene encodes CDR1 SQVTM and CDR2 ANQGSEA. This CDR3 comprises 13 residues.

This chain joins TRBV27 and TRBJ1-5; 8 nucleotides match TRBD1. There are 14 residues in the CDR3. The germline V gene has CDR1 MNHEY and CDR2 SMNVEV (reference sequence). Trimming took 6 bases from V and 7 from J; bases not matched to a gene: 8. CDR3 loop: CASRTGVDEQPQHF. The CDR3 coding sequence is TGTGCCAGCAGGACAGGGGTGGATGAGCAGCCCCAGCATTTT.

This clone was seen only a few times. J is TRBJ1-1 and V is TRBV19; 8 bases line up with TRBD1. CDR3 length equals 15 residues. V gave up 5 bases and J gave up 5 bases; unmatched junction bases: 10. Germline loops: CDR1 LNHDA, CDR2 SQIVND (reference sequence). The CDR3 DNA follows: TGTGCCAGTAGTCCCCAGACAGGGGTAGGGACTGAAGCTTTCTTT. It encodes CASSPQTGVGTEAFF.

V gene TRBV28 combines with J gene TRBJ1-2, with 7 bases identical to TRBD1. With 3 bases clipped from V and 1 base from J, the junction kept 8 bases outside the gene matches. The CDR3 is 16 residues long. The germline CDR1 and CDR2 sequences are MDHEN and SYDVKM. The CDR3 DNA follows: TGTGCCAGCAGTTTCATTGGGCAGGGGGTTAACTATGGCTACACCTTC. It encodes CASSFIGQGVNYGYTF.

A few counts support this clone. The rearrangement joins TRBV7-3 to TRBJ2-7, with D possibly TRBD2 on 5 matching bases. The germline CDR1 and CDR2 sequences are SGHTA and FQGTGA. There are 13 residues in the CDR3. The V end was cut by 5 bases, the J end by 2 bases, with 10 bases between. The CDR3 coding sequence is TGTGCCAGCAGCCCGGACTCCGCCTACGAGCAGTACTTC. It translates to CASSPDSAYEQYF. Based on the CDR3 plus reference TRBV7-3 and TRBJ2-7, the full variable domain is GAGVSQTPSNKVTEKGKYVELRCDPISGHTALYWYRQSLGQGPEFLIYFQGTGAADDSGLPNDRFFAVRPEGSVSTLKIQRTERGDSAVYLCASSPDSAYEQYFGPGTRLTVT.

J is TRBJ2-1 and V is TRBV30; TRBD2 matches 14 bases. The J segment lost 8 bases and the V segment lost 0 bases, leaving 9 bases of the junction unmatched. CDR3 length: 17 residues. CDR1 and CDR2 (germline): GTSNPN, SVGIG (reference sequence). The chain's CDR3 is CAWSVFPGTSGSYEQFF. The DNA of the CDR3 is TGTGCCTGGAGTGTTTTCCCCGGGACTAGCGGGAGCTATGAGCAGTTCTTC.

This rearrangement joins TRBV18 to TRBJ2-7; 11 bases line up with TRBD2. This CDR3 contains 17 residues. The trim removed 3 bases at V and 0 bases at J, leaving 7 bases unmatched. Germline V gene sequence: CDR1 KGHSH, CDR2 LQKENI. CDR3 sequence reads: CASSPNILAGASYEQYF. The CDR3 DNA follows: TGTGCCAGCTCACCGAATATACTAGCGGGGGCCTCCTACGAGCAGTACTTC.

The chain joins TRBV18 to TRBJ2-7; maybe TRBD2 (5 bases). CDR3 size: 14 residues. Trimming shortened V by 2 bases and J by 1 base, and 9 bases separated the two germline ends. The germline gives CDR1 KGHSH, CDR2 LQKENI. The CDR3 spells CASSPEGPSYEQYF. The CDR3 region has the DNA TGTGCCAGCTCACCAGAGGGTCCATCCTACGAGCAGTACTTC.

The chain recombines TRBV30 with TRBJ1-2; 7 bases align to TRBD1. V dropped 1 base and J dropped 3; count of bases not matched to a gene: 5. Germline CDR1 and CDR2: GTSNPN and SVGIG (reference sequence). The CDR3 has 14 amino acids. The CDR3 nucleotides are TGTGCCTGGAGTGGAACAGGGGCAGACTATGGCTACACCTTC. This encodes CAWSGTGADYGYTF.

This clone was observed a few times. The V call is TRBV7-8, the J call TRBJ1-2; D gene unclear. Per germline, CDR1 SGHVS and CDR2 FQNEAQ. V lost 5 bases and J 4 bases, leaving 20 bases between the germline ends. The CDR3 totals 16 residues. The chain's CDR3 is CASSPKAHGEGYGYTF. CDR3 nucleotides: TGTGCCAGCAGCCCAAAGGCCCACGGGGAGGGCTATGGCTACACCTTC.

The CDR3 DNA reads as TGTGCCAGCAGCTTGTACAATCAGCCCCAGCATTTT. This sequence encodes CASSLYNQPQHF. The gene calls are TRBV5-8 and TRBJ1-5; D remains unclear. Germline CDR1 and CDR2: SGHTS and YDEGEE. V shed 1 base and J shed 3 bases, with 2 bases lying between them. The CDR3 is made up of 12 amino acids.

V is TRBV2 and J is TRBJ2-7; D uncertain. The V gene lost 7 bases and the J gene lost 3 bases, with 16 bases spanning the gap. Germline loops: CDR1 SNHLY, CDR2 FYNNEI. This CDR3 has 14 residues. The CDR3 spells CASTKHRVDYEQYF. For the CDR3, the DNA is TGTGCCAGCACAAAACACCGGGTGGACTACGAGCAGTACTTC.

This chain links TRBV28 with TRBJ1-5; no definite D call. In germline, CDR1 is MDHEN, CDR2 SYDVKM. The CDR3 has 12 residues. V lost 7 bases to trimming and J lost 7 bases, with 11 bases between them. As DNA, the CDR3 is TGTGCCAGCACTAATCCTAGCCAGCCCCAGCATTTT. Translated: CASTNPSQPQHF.

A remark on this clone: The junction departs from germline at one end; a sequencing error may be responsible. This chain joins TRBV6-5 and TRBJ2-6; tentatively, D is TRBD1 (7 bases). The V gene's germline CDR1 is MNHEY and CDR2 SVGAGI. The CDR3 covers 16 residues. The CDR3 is CASSYQGGRGANVLPF. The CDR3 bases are TGTGCCAGCAGTTACCAGGGGGGTAGGGGGGCCAACGTCCTGCCTTTC.

Here the CDR3 reads CASSLERGDDTQYF. The DNA of the CDR3 is TGCGCCAGCAGCTTGGAGCGGGGGGATGATACGCAGTATTTT. The chain couples TRBV5-1 to TRBJ2-3, with 9 bases lining up with TRBD2. The V gene end was trimmed by 0 bases and the J gene end by 6 bases; junction bases not matched to a gene: 2. Per the germline V gene, CDR1 is SGHRS and CDR2 is YFSETQ. The length of the CDR3 is 14 residues.

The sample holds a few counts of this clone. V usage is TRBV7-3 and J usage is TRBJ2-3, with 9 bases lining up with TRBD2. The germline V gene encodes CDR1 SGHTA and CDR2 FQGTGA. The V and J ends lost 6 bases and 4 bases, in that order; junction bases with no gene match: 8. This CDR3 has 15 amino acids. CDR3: CASRVAGDRPDTQYF. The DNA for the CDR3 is TGTGCCAGCAGGGTAGCGGGGGACCGCCCAGATACGCAGTATTTT.

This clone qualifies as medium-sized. As DNA, the CDR3 is TGTGCCACCGTTGGGACAGGGGAATATCAGCCCCAGCATTTT. This encodes CATVGTGEYQPQHF. V usage is TRBV6-1 and J usage is TRBJ1-5, with 10 bases identical to TRBD1. The germline V gene encodes CDR1 MNHNS and CDR2 SASEGT. J lost 5 bases, V lost 10 bases, and 8 bases had no gene match. The CDR3 totals 14 residues.

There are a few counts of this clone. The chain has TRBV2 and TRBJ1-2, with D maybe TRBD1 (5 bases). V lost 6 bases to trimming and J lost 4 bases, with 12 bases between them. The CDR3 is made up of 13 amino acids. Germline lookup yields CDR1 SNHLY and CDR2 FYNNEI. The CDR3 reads CASRQDLIYGYTF. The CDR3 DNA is TGTGCCAGCAGACAGGATTTGATCTATGGCTACACCTTC.

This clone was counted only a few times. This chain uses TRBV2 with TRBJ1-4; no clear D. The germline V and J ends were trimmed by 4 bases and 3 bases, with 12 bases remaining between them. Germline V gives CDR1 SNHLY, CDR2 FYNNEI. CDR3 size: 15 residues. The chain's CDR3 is CASSGRAGPNEKLFF. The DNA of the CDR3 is TGTGCCAGCAGTGGGAGGGCAGGACCTAATGAAAAACTGTTTTTT.

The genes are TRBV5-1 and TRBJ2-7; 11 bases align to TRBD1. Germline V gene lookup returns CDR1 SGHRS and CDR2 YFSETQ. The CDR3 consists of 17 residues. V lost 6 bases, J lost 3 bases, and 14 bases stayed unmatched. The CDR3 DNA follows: TGCGCCAGCACCGCATCTGCGCCGGGACAGGGGGTCTACGAGCAGTACTTC. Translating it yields CASTASAPGQGVYEQYF.

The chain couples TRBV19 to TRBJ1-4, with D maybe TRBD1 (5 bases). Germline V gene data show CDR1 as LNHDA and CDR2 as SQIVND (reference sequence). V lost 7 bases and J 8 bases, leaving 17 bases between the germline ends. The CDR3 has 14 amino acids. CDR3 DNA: TGTGCCAGTACCCCGGGGGGGTCTGGCGAAAAACTGTTTTTT. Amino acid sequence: CASTPGGSGEKLFF.

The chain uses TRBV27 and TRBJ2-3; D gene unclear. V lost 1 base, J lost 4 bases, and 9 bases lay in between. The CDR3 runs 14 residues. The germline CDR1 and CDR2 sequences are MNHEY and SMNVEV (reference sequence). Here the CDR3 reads CASSLYEVADTQYF. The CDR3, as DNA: TGTGCCAGCAGTTTATATGAGGTTGCAGATACGCAGTATTTT.

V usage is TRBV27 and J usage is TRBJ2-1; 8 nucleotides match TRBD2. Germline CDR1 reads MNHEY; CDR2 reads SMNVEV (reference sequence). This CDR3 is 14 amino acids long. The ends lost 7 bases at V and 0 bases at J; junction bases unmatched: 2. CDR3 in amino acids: CASKSGGSYNEQFF. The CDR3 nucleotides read TGTGCCAGCAAAAGCGGGGGCTCCTACAATGAGCAGTTCTTC.